The clone carrying this T cell receptor beta chain was detected only once. The sample is drawn from a study of blood T cell repertoires in COVID-19. In the study overall: Samples of COVID-19 (acute and convalescent) were obtained from the United States, Italy and Spain.

Only in-frame clones appear in the TCRdb table, and some are missing; sequencing was by immunoSEQ multiplex PCR. The data show around 200,000 clones, roughly four fifths seen once. Germline V lookup: CDR1 SGHRS, CDR2 YFSETQ. Trimming took 4 bases from V and 5 from J, leaving 15 bases between them. The CDR3 extends over 14 amino acids. The V and J genes are TRBV5-1 and TRBJ1-2, with D perhaps TRBD1 (5 bases). The clonotype comes from a human donor in a cohort sampled during active COVID-19. Sequences were obtained from peripheral blood. The CDR3 bases are TGCGCCAGCAGCCGGGCCGGGACTGAGTATGGCTACACCTTC. It translates to CASSRAGTEYGYTF.